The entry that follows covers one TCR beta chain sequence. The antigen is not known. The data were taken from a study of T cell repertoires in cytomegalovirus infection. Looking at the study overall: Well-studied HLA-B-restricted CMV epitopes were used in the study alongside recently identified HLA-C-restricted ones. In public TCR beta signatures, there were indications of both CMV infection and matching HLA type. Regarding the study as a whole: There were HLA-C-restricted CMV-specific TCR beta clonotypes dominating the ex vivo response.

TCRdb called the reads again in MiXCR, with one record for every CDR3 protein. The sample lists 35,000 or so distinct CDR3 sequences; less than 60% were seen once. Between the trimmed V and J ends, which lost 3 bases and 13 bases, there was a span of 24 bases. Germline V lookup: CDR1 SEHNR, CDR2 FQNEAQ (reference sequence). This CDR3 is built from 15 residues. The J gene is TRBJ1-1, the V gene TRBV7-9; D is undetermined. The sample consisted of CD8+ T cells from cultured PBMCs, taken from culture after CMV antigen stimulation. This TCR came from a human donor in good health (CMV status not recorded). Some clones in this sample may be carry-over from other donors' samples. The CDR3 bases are TGTGCCAGCAGCTTGCAGCTGGGTGCGCGAACTGAATATTTCTTT. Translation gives CASSLQLGARTEYFF.